The present TCR beta chain was sequenced within a study of blood T cell repertoires in COVID-19. The age range of participants was about 18 to 100 years, with residence in about 25 US areas. The study counted Cohort 3 donors as recovered given two negative PCRs, clearance, or symptom resolution. Trimming stripped 2 bases from V and 4 bases from J, with 14 bases between. The V gene's germline CDR1 is GTSNPN and CDR2 SVGIG (reference sequence). The CDR3 runs 14 residues. Using immunoSEQ multiplex PCR, the repertoire was profiled, and TCRdb retains in-frame clones only, with some absent. Here the sample spans about 300,000 clones, just over 85% being singletons.

Sequencing was done on a sample of PBMCs or T cells enriched from blood (not recorded which). The chain links TRBV30 to TRBJ1-1; D gene unclear. The TCR was taken from a woman in her late teens or twenties who had recovered from COVID-19. CDR3 DNA: TGTGCCTGGAGTTCAACGGGGAAGGGCACTGAAGCTTTCTTT. It specifies CAWSSTGKGTEAFF. Full variable domain (outside the CDR3, taken from reference TRBV30 and TRBJ1-1): SQTIHQWPATLVQPVGSPLSLECTVEGTSNPNLYWYRQAAGRGLQLLFYSVGIGQISSEVPQNLSASRPQDRQFILSSKKLLLSDSGFYLCAWSSTGKGTEAFFGQGTRLTVV.